The 8 T cell receptor beta chains below come from one sample, sequenced in a study of blood T cell repertoires in COVID-19. Using immunoSEQ multiplex PCR, the repertoire was profiled, and TCRdb retains in-frame clones only, with some absent. The profile shows about 210,000 clones, about 78% of them singletons. The sequencing sample was made of peripheral blood. These receptors all stem from a woman aged 70 to 79 with acute or convalescent COVID-19.

The gene calls are TRBV19 and TRBJ1-5; TRBD1 matches 8 bases. J was trimmed by 5 bases and V by 5 bases; bases with no gene match: 5. The CDR3 has 14 residues. Per germline, CDR1 LNHDA and CDR2 SQIVND (reference sequence). DNA of the CDR3: TGTGCCAGTAGTGGGGACAGGAGGGATCAGCCCCAGCATTTT. Translated: CASSGDRRDQPQHF.

V gene TRBV10-1 combines with J gene TRBJ1-1; D unresolved. The germline gives CDR1 WNHNN, CDR2 SYGVQD (reference sequence). The V end was cut by 0 bases, the J end by 4 bases, with 6 bases between. This CDR3 contains 13 residues. As DNA, the CDR3 is TGCGCCAGCAGTGAGTCGGGCAGCACTGAAGCTTTCTTT. Translated: CASSESGSTEAFF.

This rearrangement joins TRBV5-1 to TRBJ2-5; D is possibly TRBD2 (7 bases). V lost 7 bases and J lost 2, with 15 bases in between. The CDR3 loop spans 14 amino acids. Looked up from germline, CDR1 is SGHRS and CDR2 is YFSETQ. The CDR3 nucleotides read TGCGCCAGCTACATAGGGGGGGGGCAAGAGACCCAGTACTTC. Its translation: CASYIGGGQETQYF.

The chain joins TRBV6-6 to TRBJ2-2; 9 positions agree with TRBD2. After removal of 4 bases from V and 1 base from J, the junction contained 4 bases not matched to a gene. The germline gives CDR1 MNHNY, CDR2 SVGAGI (reference sequence). The CDR3 extends over 16 amino acids. The CDR3 protein is CASSSLTSGNTGELFF. Written as DNA, the CDR3 is TGTGCCAGCAGTTCCTTGACTAGCGGGAACACCGGGGAGCTGTTTTTT.

The chain recombines TRBV21-1 with TRBJ1-6. TRBV21-1 is labeled a pseudogene. CDR3 size: 15 residues. Here the CDR3 reads CASSKEGGQGSPLHF. Written as DNA, the CDR3 is TGTGCCAGCAGCAAAGAGGGGGGGCAGGGGTCACCCCTCCACTTT.

The rearrangement joins TRBV10-3 to TRBJ1-5; tentative D call: TRBD1 (6 bases). Trimming shortened V by 6 bases and J by 5 bases, and 11 bases separated the two germline ends. CDR3 size: 13 residues. Germline lookup yields CDR1 ENHRY and CDR2 SYGVKD. CDR3 DNA: TGTGCCATCAGGGGGGACACCTATCAGCCCCAGCATTTT. Its protein product is CAIRGDTYQPQHF.

The chain joins TRBV2 to TRBJ2-5; D unclear. Trimming took off 6 bases at V and 5 bases at J, with 16 bases between the two ends. The CDR3 has 14 residues. CDR1 and CDR2 from the germline V gene are SNHLY and FYNNEI. In nucleotides, the CDR3 is TGTGCCAGCAGCCCAAGAAGAGGTGGGGAGACCCAGTACTTC. Encoded protein: CASSPRRGGETQYF.

This chain's CDR3 is CASSVDSTSAGYTF. CDR3 coding DNA: TGTGCCAGCAGTGTTGACAGTACCTCGGCTGGCTACACCTTC. The rearrangement uses TRBV2 and TRBJ1-2; a weak D match, TRBD1 (5 bases). V was shortened by 4 bases and J by 7 bases, with 16 bases between the two germline ends. The CDR3 runs 14 residues. In germline, CDR1 is SNHLY, CDR2 FYNNEI.